Below are 17 T cell receptor beta chains sequenced from a single sample in a study of shared clonotypes between healthy human individuals. The method was immunoSEQ multiplex PCR; TCRdb's version includes in-frame clones alone and lacks a portion of them. The sample carries millions of clones, 85% to 95% recorded once. Sequencing was performed on naive CD4+ T cells sorted from blood. Subset indicated: CD45RA+ positively selected. These receptors were obtained from a man aged 18 to 29 in good health.

The chain combines TRBV15 with TRBJ2-4, with D perhaps TRBD1 (5 bases). The length of the CDR3 is 20 residues. V lost 0 bases and J lost 10, with 31 bases in between. The V gene's germline CDR1 is LNHNV and CDR2 YYDKDF (reference sequence). CDR3 sequence reads: CATSRDERKGVKGLGRIQYF. The CDR3, as DNA: TGTGCCACCAGCAGAGATGAGAGAAAAGGGGTAAAGGGTCTGGGTAGAATTCAGTACTTC.

The chain links TRBV7-8 to TRBJ1-5; 10 bases map to TRBD1. The CDR3 has 20 residues. The ends lost 0 bases at V and 4 bases at J; junction bases unmatched: 15. Germline V lookup: CDR1 SGHVS, CDR2 FQNEAQ. The CDR3 region is CASSLAFLTGTGVRNQPQHF. As DNA, the CDR3 is TGTGCCAGCAGCTTAGCGTTTCTGACCGGGACAGGGGTCCGGAATCAGCCCCAGCATTTT. Supplemented by reference TRBV7-8 and TRBJ1-5, the full variable domain reads GAGVSQSPRYKVAKRGQDVALRCDPISGHVSLFWYQQALGQGPEFLTYFQNEAQLDKSGLPSDRFFAERPEGSVSTLKIQRTQQEDSAVYLCASSLAFLTGTGVRNQPQHFGDGTRLSIL.

As for this clone: Other nucleotide sequences from this sample produce the same CDR3. The rearrangement links TRBV6-5 to TRBJ1-5; D remains ambiguous. The germline V gene encodes CDR1 MNHEY and CDR2 SVGAGI. Trimming left V 2 bases short and J 6 bases short, with 8 bases between. This CDR3 region has 13 residues. CDR3 DNA: TGTGCCAGCAGTTACGGTCGCAGTCAGCCCCAGCATTTT. Amino acids: CASSYGRSQPQHF.

Concerning this clone itself: One end of the junction fails to match germline, which may point to a read error. The chain employs TRBV7-2 and TRBJ2-3; TRBD2 aligns across 11 bases. This CDR3 spans 17 amino acids. The germline CDR1 and CDR2 sequences are SGHTA and FQGNSA. The CDR3 DNA sequence: TGTGCCAGCAGCTTGCGCCAGGGACTAGCGGACACAGATGCGCAGTATTTT. Amino acid sequence: CASSLRQGLADTDAQYF.

J is TRBJ2-7 and V is TRBV6-6; 7 positions match TRBD1. Germline CDR1 reads MNHNY; CDR2 reads SVGAGI (reference sequence). With 6 bases clipped from V and 3 bases from J, the junction kept 11 bases outside the gene matches. The CDR3 extends over 15 amino acids. In DNA, the CDR3 is TGTGCCAGCAGAAATACCGGGACAGTTAACTACGAGCAGTACTTC. Residues: CASRNTGTVNYEQYF.

The chain is built from TRBV2 and TRBJ2-2; 10 bases agree with TRBD1. The CDR3 length is 15 residues. Germline CDR1 reads SNHLY; CDR2 reads FYNNEI. The junction had 3 bases not matched to a gene; V was cut back by 2 bases and J by 6 bases. The CDR3 DNA reads TGTGCCAGCAGTGAAATGGGACAGGGGTCCGGGGAGCTGTTTTTT. This codes for CASSEMGQGSGELFF.

This CDR3 is CASSLGLLPQYEQYF. In nucleotides, the CDR3 is TGTGCCAGCAGCTTAGGTCTCCTCCCCCAGTACGAGCAGTACTTC. The V and J genes are TRBV11-2 and TRBJ2-7; no clear D gene. CDR1 SGHAT and CDR2 FQNNGV come from the germline V gene. CDR3 length: 15 amino acids. Trimming removed 1 base from V and 4 bases from J, with 14 bases in between.

The genes are TRBV10-1 and TRBJ2-3, with D perhaps matching TRBD2 (5 bases). The CDR3 has 15 residues. Deletions cut 2 bases from V and 2 bases from J, with 11 bases between. CDR1 and CDR2 from the germline V gene are WNHNN and SYGVQD (reference sequence). The CDR3 region has the DNA TGCGCCAGCAGTGAGACCAGCGGCCTCACAGATACGCAGTATTTT. Translating gives CASSETSGLTDTQYF.

The CDR3 nucleotides are TGTGCCAGCAGTTACTCGGGGTGGGGTAATTCACCCCTCCACTTT. Translated: CASSYSGWGNSPLHF. The J gene is TRBJ1-6, the V gene TRBV6-5; the D is unclear. This CDR3 spans 15 amino acids. V lost 0 bases and J lost 6, with 9 bases in between. Germline V lookup: CDR1 MNHEY, CDR2 SVGAGI.

Only a few counts were recorded for this clone. The gene calls are TRBV7-9 and TRBJ2-5, with D unresolved. The J call is uncertain, as TRBJ2-7 better fits the DNA end. The CDR3 runs to 13 residues. Germline values: CDR1 SEHNR, CDR2 FQNEAQ (reference sequence). The CDR3 DNA follows: TGTGCCAGCAGCTTATCAACAGCCTACGAGCAGTACTTC. Protein: CASSLSTAYEQYF.

J is TRBJ1-4 and V is TRBV6-1; 7 bases are a match to TRBD1. The germline V gene encodes CDR1 MNHNS and CDR2 SASEGT. Losses at the gene ends were 6 bases for V and 5 bases for J; bases not matched to a gene: 6. CDR3 length: 14 residues. CDR3 coding DNA: TGTGCCAGCAGGCCCGGGACAGTGAATGAAAAACTGTTTTTT. This gives the protein CASRPGTVNEKLFF.

This clone has only one observation. This chain connects TRBV10-3 to TRBJ1-1, with TRBD1 identical over 11 bases. With V trimmed by 10 bases and J by 2 bases, 6 bases remained unmatched. Germline lookup yields CDR1 ENHRY and CDR2 SYGVKD. The CDR3 is 14 residues long. CDR3 loop: CATTGQGANTEAFF. CDR3 sequence (DNA): TGTGCCACGACTGGACAGGGGGCTAACACTGAAGCTTTCTTT.

The rearrangement links TRBV5-1 to TRBJ1-3; TRBD1 agrees at 9 bases. CDR1 is SGHRS, CDR2 YFSETQ, per germline. This CDR3 region has 21 residues. The trim removed 4 bases at V and 0 bases at J, leaving 20 bases unmatched. Written as DNA, the CDR3 is TGCGCCAGCAGCCTGATGCCGCCCGGACAGGGGACTTTGGGCTCTGGAAACACCATATATTTT. It yields the protein CASSLMPPGQGTLGSGNTIYF. The full variable domain, completed using reference TRBV5-1 and TRBJ1-3, is KAGVTQTPRYLIKTRGQQVTLSCSPISGHRSVSWYQQTPGQGLQFLFEYFSETQRNKGNFPGRFSGRQFSNSRSEMNVSTLELGDSALYLCASSLMPPGQGTLGSGNTIYFGEGSWLTVV.

This clone was recorded once. The rearrangement joins TRBV2 to TRBJ2-1; 11 bases line up with TRBD2. Germline loops: CDR1 SNHLY, CDR2 FYNNEI. The ends lost 11 bases at V and 5 bases at J; junction bases unmatched: 2. The CDR3 consists of 12 residues. In nucleotides, the CDR3 is TGTGCCGCACTAGCGGGAGACAATGAGCAGTTCTTC. Translated: CAALAGDNEQFF.

In this sample, this clone turned up once. J is TRBJ1-3 and V is TRBV6-5; a possible D gene is TRBD1 (6 bases). Germline lookup yields CDR1 MNHEY and CDR2 SVGAGI. The CDR3 has 14 amino acids. V gave up 6 bases and J gave up 4 bases, with 13 bases separating them. In DNA, the CDR3 is TGTGCCAGCAGGAAGGAGGGGGGAGGAAACACCATATATTTT. Its protein is CASRKEGGGNTIYF.

J is TRBJ2-7 and V is TRBV6-1; no reliable D call. Germline-derived CDR1 and CDR2 are MNHNS and SASEGT. The CDR3 runs to 13 residues. V gave up 2 bases and J gave up 2 bases, with 7 bases separating them. CDR3 coding DNA: TGTGCCAGCAGTGAACACGCTGCCTACGAGCAGTACTTC. This encodes CASSEHAAYEQYF.

The chain links TRBV11-2 to TRBJ2-1; no definite D call. Germline CDR1 and CDR2: SGHAT and FQNNGV. The CDR3 is 11 amino acids. The V and J ends lost 1 base and 8 bases respectively, with 3 bases between them. CDR3 DNA sequence: TGTGCCAGCAGCTTAGCGTATGAGCAGTTCTTC. Its translation: CASSLAYEQFF. Variable domain in full (rest from reference TRBV11-2 and TRBJ2-1): EAGVAQSPRYKIIEKRQSVAFWCNPISGHATLYWYQQILGQGPKLLIQFQNNGVVDDSQLPKDRFSAERLKGVDSTLKIQPAKLEDSAVYLCASSLAYEQFFGPGTRLTVL.